The source of this T cell receptor (beta chain) is a study of cytomegalovirus exposure and HLA in healthy donors. Assay used: immunoSEQ multiplex PCR; TCRdb lists only in-frame clones, some missing. Of fewer than 300,000 clones listed, over 75% were seen once; the top ten hold over 0.7%. Germline V gene data show CDR1 as MNHEY and CDR2 as SVGAGI. V was pared by 6 bases and J by 2 bases, with 11 bases between. The CDR3 sequence is 15 residues long. The source of this sequence is a woman under 30 in good health and CMV-seronegative. The chain combines TRBV6-5 with TRBJ2-6; D might be TRBD1 (5 bases). Sequencing used PBMCs. In DNA, the CDR3 is TGTGCCAGCAGCCCCCAGGGTGCTGGGGCCAACGTCCTGACTTTC. Translated: CASSPQGAGANVLTF.